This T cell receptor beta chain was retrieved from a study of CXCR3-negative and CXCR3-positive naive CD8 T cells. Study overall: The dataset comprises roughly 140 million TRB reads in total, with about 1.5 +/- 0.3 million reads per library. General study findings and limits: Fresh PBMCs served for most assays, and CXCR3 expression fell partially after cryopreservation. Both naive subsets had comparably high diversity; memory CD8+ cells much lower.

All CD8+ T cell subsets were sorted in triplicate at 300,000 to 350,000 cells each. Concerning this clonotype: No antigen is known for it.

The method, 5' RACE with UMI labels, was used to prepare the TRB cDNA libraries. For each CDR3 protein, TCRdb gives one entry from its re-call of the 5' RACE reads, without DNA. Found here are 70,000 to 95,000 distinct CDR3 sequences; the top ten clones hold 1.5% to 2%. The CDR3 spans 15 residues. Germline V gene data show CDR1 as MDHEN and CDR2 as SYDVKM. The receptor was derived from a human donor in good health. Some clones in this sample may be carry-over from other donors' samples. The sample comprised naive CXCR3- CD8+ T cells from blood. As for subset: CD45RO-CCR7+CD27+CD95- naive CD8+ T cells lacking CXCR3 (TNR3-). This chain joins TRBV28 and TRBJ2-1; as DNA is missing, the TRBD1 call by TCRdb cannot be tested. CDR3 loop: CASNNTGQGAWEQFF.